Listed here are 18 T cell receptor beta chains from one sample, sequenced in a study of T cells expressing NK-cell markers. Reprocessing the 5' RACE reads, TCRdb reports a single entry for every CDR3 protein and omits DNA. This specimen shows about 170,000 distinct CDR3 sequences; the ten leading clones hold around 20%. The material sequenced was blood T cells: a sorted CD56 or NKG2C T cell subset, CD4+ or CD8+ T cells, or bulk PBMC T cells (not recorded which). The receptors shown here come from a man aged 18-75 years in good health.

This rearrangement joins TRBV7-9 to TRBJ2-7. The germline gives CDR1 SEHNR, CDR2 FQNEAQ (reference sequence). The CDR3 has 14 residues. This CDR3 is CASSTDDTLYEQYF.

V is TRBV5-1 and J is TRBJ2-7; checking the TCRdb D call of TRBD2 is not possible without DNA. This CDR3 region has 14 residues. From germline, CDR1 is SGHRS and CDR2 YFSETQ. The CDR3 reads CASSLGGEGYEQYF.

V and J are TRBV6-1 and TRBJ1-4; the D call from TCRdb, TRBD1, cannot be confirmed without DNA. Germline V gene data show CDR1 as MNHNS and CDR2 as SASEGT. The CDR3 extends over 15 amino acids. CDR3: CASRQGFATNEKLFF.

The J gene is TRBJ1-5, the V gene TRBV3-1; the TRBD1 assignment by TCRdb is unverifiable without DNA. Germline lookup yields CDR1 LGHDT and CDR2 YNNKEL (reference sequence). The CDR3 is 14 amino acids. CDR3: CASSPIGGGQPQHF.

The chain carries TRBV27 and TRBJ2-5; TCRdb's D call, TRBD1, is unchecked because there is no DNA. Germline V gene data show CDR1 as MNHEY and CDR2 as SMNVEV (reference sequence). The CDR3 extends over 16 amino acids. CDR3 sequence reads: CASSLNRGEYQETQYF.

This chain uses TRBV7-9 with TRBJ2-6. The CDR3 spans 15 residues. The germline gives CDR1 SEHNR, CDR2 FQNEAQ (reference sequence). The CDR3 sequence: CASSLVSSGANVLTF.

The chain links TRBV6-1 to TRBJ1-2. In germline, CDR1 is MNHNS, CDR2 SASEGT. This CDR3 spans 16 amino acids. CDR3 residues: CASSEASTDTLYGYTF.

The V and J genes are TRBV28 and TRBJ1-4; TCRdb's D call of TRBD1 is untestable without DNA. In germline, CDR1 is MDHEN, CDR2 SYDVKM. The CDR3 is 17 residues long. CDR3 sequence: CASSLFPPDRVREKLFF.

The chain has TRBV27 and TRBJ2-3; TCRdb's assignment of TRBD1 cannot be checked, as there is no DNA. CDR1 is MNHEY and CDR2 is SMNVEV in the germline V gene (reference sequence). This CDR3 region has 13 residues. The CDR3 region is CASSFRVTDTQYF.

V gene TRBV21-1 combines with J gene TRBJ1-1; the TCRdb D gene call, TRBD1, has no DNA to confirm it. TRBV21-1 is reported as a pseudogene. This CDR3 is built from 16 residues. CDR3 sequence reads: CASTATGNGVDTEAFF.

The rearrangement uses TRBV7-6 and TRBJ2-7; as DNA is missing, the TRBD1 call by TCRdb cannot be tested. The CDR3 consists of 13 residues. Germline CDR1 and CDR2: SGHVS and FNYEAQ. The CDR3 is CASSPTGGGEQYF.

The gene calls are TRBV5-6 and TRBJ2-7; TCRdb proposes TRBD1, but this gene call is untestable without DNA. CDR3 length: 17 residues. Germline V gives CDR1 SGHDT, CDR2 YYEEEE. CDR3 sequence: CASSLFGAGGVKYEQYF.

V and J are TRBV6-5 and TRBJ2-5; TCRdb reports TRBD1, a call that lacks DNA to check it against. Per germline, CDR1 MNHEY and CDR2 SVGAGI. The CDR3 loop spans 13 amino acids. CDR3 amino acids: CASSYGRSETQYF.

This chain links TRBV5-8 with TRBJ2-5. Germline V gene lookup returns CDR1 SGHTS and CDR2 YDEGEE. This CDR3 has 15 amino acids. The CDR3 region is CASSIDGRFGETQYF.

The V gene is TRBV6-1, the J gene TRBJ2-2; TCRdb picks TRBD1, but there is no DNA to check that call. The V gene's germline CDR1 is MNHNS and CDR2 SASEGT. The CDR3 runs 15 residues. The CDR3 here is CASSPSTGGSGELFF.

The chain recombines TRBV27 with TRBJ1-6. In germline, CDR1 is MNHEY, CDR2 SMNVEV (reference sequence). The CDR3 loop spans 15 amino acids. CDR3 in amino acids: CASSFQSGFNSPLHF.

This chain joins TRBV4-1 and TRBJ2-3. Germline CDR1 is MGHRA and CDR2 is YSYEKL. The CDR3 contains 14 residues. The CDR3 sequence: CASSQDFMADTQYF.

The chain employs TRBV19 and TRBJ1-4; TCRdb proposes TRBD1, but this gene call is untestable without DNA. The CDR3 runs to 13 residues. CDR1 and CDR2 from the germline V gene are LNHDA and SQIVND (reference sequence). The CDR3 region is CASSGSVFEKLFF.